These T cell receptor beta chains were read from a single sample in a study of control samples from healthy donors and cancer patients. The table came from immunoSEQ multiplex PCR; TCRdb's copy has only in-frame clones and leaves some out. The repertoire holds around 170,000 clones, with around 90% as singletons. Sequencing was done on a sample of blood. The receptors derive from a woman aged 50 to 65 in good health. Each CDR3 is given with its conserved first and last residue. A D gene is named only where the DNA matches it firmly. Not all rows give a size; the values are once, few, many and, for expanded clones, a class.

size: .
length: 17
J: TRBJ2-1
D: TRBD2
V: TRBV7-6
CDR3: CASSLESSGSGYNEQFF
DNA: TGTGCCAGCAGCTTAGAGTCTAGCGGGAGTGGGTACAATGAGCAGTTCTTC

size: .
length: 15
J: TRBJ2-7
D: TRBD2
V: TRBV9
CDR3: CASSVGASGSYEQYF
DNA: TGTGCCAGCAGCGTAGGCGCTAGCGGCTCCTACGAGCAGTACTTC

size: .
length: 14
J: TRBJ2-7
D: .
V: TRBV28
CDR3: CASSFTGSLYEQYF
DNA: TGTGCCAGCAGTTTTACGGGGTCCCTCTACGAGCAGTACTTC

size: .
length: 14
J: TRBJ1-1
D: .
V: TRBV2
CDR3: CASREGLSNTEAFF
DNA: TGTGCCAGCAGAGAGGGGTTGTCGAACACTGAAGCTTTCTTT

size: .
length: 14
J: TRBJ1-4
D: TRBD1
V: TRBV2
CDR3: CASNVQGGNEKLFF
DNA: TGTGCCAGCAACGTTCAGGGGGGGAATGAAAAACTGTTTTTT

size: .
length: 19
J: TRBJ2-3
D: TRBD2
V: TRBV10-3
CDR3: CAISDPAGVGGGAHQTQYF
DNA: TGTGCCATCAGTGACCCGGCCGGGGTGGGCGGGGGTGCGCATCAGACGCAGTATTTT

size: .
length: 13
J: TRBJ2-7
D: .
V: TRBV11-2
CDR3: CASSLGRGREQYF
DNA: TGTGCCAGCAGCTTAGGGAGGGGGAGAGAGCAGTACTTC

size: .
length: 13
J: TRBJ1-3
D: .
V: TRBV7-2
CDR3: CASSRSSGNTIYF
DNA: TGTGCCAGCAGCCGAAGCTCTGGAAACACCATATATTTT

size: .
length: 15
J: TRBJ2-3
D: .
V: TRBV5-1
CDR3: CASRDSPGDTDTQYF
DNA: TGCGCCAGTCGGGACTCCCCTGGGGACACAGATACGCAGTATTTT

size: .
length: 14
J: TRBJ1-2
D: .
V: TRBV18
CDR3: CASSPRTEHYGYTF
DNA: TGTGCCAGCTCACCAAGGACAGAGCACTATGGCTACACCTTC

size: .
length: 15
J: TRBJ2-7
D: TRBD2
V: TRBV4-1
CDR3: CASSPREGQTYEQYF
DNA: TGCGCCAGCAGCCCCCGGGAGGGACAAACCTACGAGCAGTACTTC

size: .
length: 14
J: TRBJ1-2
D: TRBD1
V: TRBV9
CDR3: CASSVDGQGDGYTF
DNA: TGTGCCAGCAGCGTAGATGGACAGGGGGACGGCTACACCTTC

size: once
length: 14
J: TRBJ2-2
D: .
V: TRBV27
CDR3: CARNPGLYTGELFF
DNA: TGTGCCCGCAACCCGGGGCTATACACCGGGGAGCTGTTTTTT

size: .
length: 14
J: TRBJ1-1
D: .
V: TRBV6-5
CDR3: CASSSWTELREAFF
DNA: TGTGCCAGCAGTTCGTGGACAGAATTACGTGAAGCTTTCTTT

size: few
length: 16
J: TRBJ2-7
D: TRBD2
V: TRBV16
CDR3: CASSPYLTSGSYEQYF
DNA: TGTGCCAGCAGCCCCTACTTGACTAGCGGGAGCTACGAGCAGTACTTC

size: .
length: 17
J: TRBJ1-3
D: .
V: TRBV11-2
CDR3: CASSLKMGGHSGNTIYF
DNA: TGTGCCAGCAGCTTAAAGATGGGGGGGCACTCTGGAAACACCATATATTTT

size: .
length: 14
J: TRBJ1-2
D: .
V: TRBV5-1
CDR3: CASSPTGSNYGYTF
DNA: TGCGCCAGCAGCCCCACAGGGTCTAACTATGGCTACACCTTC

size: .
length: 14
J: TRBJ2-3
D: .
V: TRBV7-8
CDR3: CASSPFFSTDTQYF
DNA: TGTGCCAGCAGCCCCTTTTTCAGCACAGATACGCAGTATTTT

size: once
length: 16
J: TRBJ2-2
D: .
V: TRBV27
CDR3: CASSLITFGATGELFF
DNA: TGTGCCAGCAGTTTGATCACTTTTGGGGCCACCGGGGAGCTGTTTTTT

size: .
length: 14
J: TRBJ1-5
D: .
V: TRBV7-2
CDR3: CASSLSGGNQPQHF
DNA: TGTGCCAGCAGCTTGTCGGGGGGCAATCAGCCCCAGCATTTT

size: .
length: 14
J: TRBJ1-5
D: .
V: TRBV27
CDR3: CASSLVVSNQPQHF
DNA: TGTGCCAGCAGTTTGGTGGTTAGCAATCAGCCCCAGCATTTT

size: .
length: 15
J: TRBJ1-4
D: .
V: TRBV7-9
CDR3: CASSSTGLQDRKLFF
DNA: TGTGCCAGCAGCTCAACGGGACTCCAAGACCGAAAACTGTTTTTT

size: .
length: 13
J: TRBJ2-7
D: TRBD1
V: TRBV28
CDR3: CASFGTVSYEQYF
DNA: TGTGCCAGCTTCGGGACAGTATCCTACGAGCAGTACTTC

size: .
length: 14
J: TRBJ2-5
D: .
V: TRBV25-1
CDR3: CASSQTGFQETQYF
DNA: TGTGCCAGCAGTCAAACAGGGTTCCAAGAGACCCAGTACTTC

size: .
length: 13
J: TRBJ2-7
D: TRBD2
V: TRBV6-6
CDR3: CASRQRGTYEQYF
DNA: TGTGCCAGCAGGCAGCGGGGAACGTACGAGCAGTACTTC

size: .
length: 14
J: TRBJ1-1
D: .
V: TRBV7-8
CDR3: CASSGPLGNTEAFF
DNA: TGTGCCAGCAGCGGTCCGTTGGGTAACACTGAAGCTTTCTTT

size: few
length: 14
J: TRBJ1-5
D: TRBD1
V: TRBV19
CDR3: CASSITGDNQPQHF
DNA: TGTGCCAGTAGTATAACAGGGGATAATCAGCCCCAGCATTTT

size: .
length: 12
J: TRBJ1-5
D: .
V: TRBV28
CDR3: CASKINQGDRHF
DNA: TGTGCCAGCAAAATTAATCAGGGAGACCGGCATTTT

size: .
length: 13
J: TRBJ2-7
D: .
V: TRBV9
CDR3: CASSASDLYEQYF
DNA: TGTGCCAGCAGCGCCTCGGACCTATACGAGCAGTACTTC

size: .
length: 15
J: TRBJ2-4
D: TRBD2
V: TRBV28
CDR3: CASRSGGVTKNIQYF
DNA: TGTGCCAGTCGATCGGGGGGGGTGACCAAAAACATTCAGTACTTC